Many counts were recorded for the clone carrying this TCR beta chain. This sample is drawn from a study of T-cell reconstitution after alpha-beta-depleted transplantation in children. The CDR3 is 15 residues long. The TCRbeta library was prepared with unique molecular identifiers. MiXCR was run by TCRdb on the PCR reads, yielding one entry per CDR3 protein. The sample lists some 200,000 distinct CDR3 sequences, 7.5% to 10% seen once, with approximately 5.4% in the top ten. The gene calls are TRBV21-1 and TRBJ2-2. TRBV21-1 represents a pseudogene. The source of this sequence is a human donor who donated a stem cell graft to a child with SCID. Sequencing used PBMCs from the stem cell graft donor, obtained from the stem cell graft. CDR3 DNA: TGTGCCAGCTTTAATCCGACAGCGAACACCGGGGAGCTGTTTTTT. Its protein product is CASFNPTANTGELFF.